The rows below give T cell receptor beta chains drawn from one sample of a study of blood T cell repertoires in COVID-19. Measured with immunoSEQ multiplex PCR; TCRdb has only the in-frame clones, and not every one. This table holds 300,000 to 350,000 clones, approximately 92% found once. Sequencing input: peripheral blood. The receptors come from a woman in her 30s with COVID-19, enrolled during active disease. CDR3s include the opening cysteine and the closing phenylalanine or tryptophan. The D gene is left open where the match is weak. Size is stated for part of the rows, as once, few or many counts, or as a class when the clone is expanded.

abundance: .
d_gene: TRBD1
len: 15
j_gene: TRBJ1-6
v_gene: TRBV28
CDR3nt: TGTGCCAGCACCCCCAGGACAGGGGTAAGGTCACCCCTCCACTTT
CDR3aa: CASTPRTGVRSPLHF

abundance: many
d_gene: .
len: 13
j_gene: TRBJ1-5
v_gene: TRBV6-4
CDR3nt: TGTGCCAGCAGTGCGGAGGGGAATCAGCCCCAGCATTTT
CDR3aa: CASSAEGNQPQHF

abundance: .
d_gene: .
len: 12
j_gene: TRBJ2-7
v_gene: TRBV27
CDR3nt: TGTGCCAGCAGTTTATTGGGGGCCGAGCAGTACTTC
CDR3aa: CASSLLGAEQYF

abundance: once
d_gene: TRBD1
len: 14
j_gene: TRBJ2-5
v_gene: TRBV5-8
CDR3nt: TGTGCCAGCAGCTTGGGCAGGGGGCAGGAGACCCAGTACTTC
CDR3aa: CASSLGRGQETQYF

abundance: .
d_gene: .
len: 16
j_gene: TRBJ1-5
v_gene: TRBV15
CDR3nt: TGTGCCACCAGCAGCACCCGGAGCGGGTACAATCAGCCCCAGCATTTT
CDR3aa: CATSSTRSGYNQPQHF

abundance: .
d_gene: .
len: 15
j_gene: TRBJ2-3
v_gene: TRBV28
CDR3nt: TGTGCCAGCAGTTTTAGTAGGACTAGCACAGATACGCAGTATTTT
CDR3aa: CASSFSRTSTDTQYF

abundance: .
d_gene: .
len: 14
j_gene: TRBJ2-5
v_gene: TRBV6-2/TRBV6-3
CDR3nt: TGTGCCAGCAGTTACTCGAGGAGCGGGGAGACCCAGTACTTC
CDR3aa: CASSYSRSGETQYF

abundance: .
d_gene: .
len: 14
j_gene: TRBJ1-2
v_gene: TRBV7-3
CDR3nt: TGTGCCAGCAGCCTCGATAACTCTAACTATGGCTACACCTTC
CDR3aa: CASSLDNSNYGYTF

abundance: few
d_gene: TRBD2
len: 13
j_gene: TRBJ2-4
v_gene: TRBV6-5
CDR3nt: TGTGCCAGCAGCCCCGGGGGGGCCGTCATTCAGTACTTC
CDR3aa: CASSPGGAVIQYF

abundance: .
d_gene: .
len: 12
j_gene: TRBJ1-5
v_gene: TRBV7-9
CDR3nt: TGTGCCAGCAGCTTAAGCTTACAGCCCCAGCATTTT
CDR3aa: CASSLSLQPQHF

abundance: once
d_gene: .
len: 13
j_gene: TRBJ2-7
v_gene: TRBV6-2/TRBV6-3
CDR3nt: TGTGCCAGCAGTTCAGGGGCCTCTCTCGAGCAGTACTTC
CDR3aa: CASSSGASLEQYF

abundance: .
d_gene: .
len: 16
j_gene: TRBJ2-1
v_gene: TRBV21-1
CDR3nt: TGTGCCAGCAGCAGGGGGGTGGAGAGCTCCTACAATGAGCAGTTCTTC
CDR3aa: CASSRGVESSYNEQFF

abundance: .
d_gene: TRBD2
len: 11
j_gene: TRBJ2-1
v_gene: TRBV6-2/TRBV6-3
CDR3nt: TGTGCCAGCAGTCTCGGGGGGGAACAGTTCTTC
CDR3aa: CASSLGGEQFF

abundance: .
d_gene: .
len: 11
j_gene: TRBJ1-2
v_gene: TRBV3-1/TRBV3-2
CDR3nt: TGTGCCAGCAGCCAAAGACTCGTCTACACCTTC
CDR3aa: CASSQRLVYTF

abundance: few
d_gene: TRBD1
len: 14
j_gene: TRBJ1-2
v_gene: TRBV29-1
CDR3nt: TGCAGCGTAAGCTACAGGGGGCTAAACTATGGCTACACCTTC
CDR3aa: CSVSYRGLNYGYTF

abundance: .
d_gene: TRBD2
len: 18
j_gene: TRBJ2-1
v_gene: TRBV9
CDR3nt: TGTGCCAGCAGCTTTAGCCTAACAGCGGGAGGGCCCTACAATGAGCAGTTCTTC
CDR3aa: CASSFSLTAGGPYNEQFF

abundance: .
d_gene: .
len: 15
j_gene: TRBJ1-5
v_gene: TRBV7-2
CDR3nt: TGTGCCAGCAGCTTAGCGATGGGGAGGGGGCAGCCCCAGCATTTT
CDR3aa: CASSLAMGRGQPQHF

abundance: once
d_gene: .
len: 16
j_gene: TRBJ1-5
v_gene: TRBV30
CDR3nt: TGTGCCTGGAGTGTACGTTGGGGGGATGGCAATCAGCCCCAGCATTTT
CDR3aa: CAWSVRWGDGNQPQHF

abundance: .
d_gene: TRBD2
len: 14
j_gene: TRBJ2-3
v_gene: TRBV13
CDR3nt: TGTGCCAGCACTCGGGCGGGAGAGGAGGATACGCAGTATTTT
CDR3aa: CASTRAGEEDTQYF

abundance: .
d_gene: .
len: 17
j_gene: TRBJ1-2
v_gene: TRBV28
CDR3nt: TGTGCCAGCAGCCCCGCAGCTTCTGGACTTTCAGTCTATGGCTACACCTTC
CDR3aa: CASSPAASGLSVYGYTF

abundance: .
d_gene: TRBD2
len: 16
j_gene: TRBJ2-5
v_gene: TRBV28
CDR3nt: TGTGCCAGCAGTTCACTGACTAGCGGGAGCCAAGAGACCCAGTACTTC
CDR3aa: CASSSLTSGSQETQYF

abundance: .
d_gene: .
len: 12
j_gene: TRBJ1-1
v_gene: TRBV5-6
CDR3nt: TGTGCCAGCCACGTCGGGGGCACTGAAGCTTTCTTT
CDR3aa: CASHVGGTEAFF

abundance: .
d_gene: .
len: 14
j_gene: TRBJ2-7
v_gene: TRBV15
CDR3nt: TGTGCCACCAGCGCCTTCGGGGAGGCACGGGAGCAGTACTTC
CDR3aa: CATSAFGEAREQYF

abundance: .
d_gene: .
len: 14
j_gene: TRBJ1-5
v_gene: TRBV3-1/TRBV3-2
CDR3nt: TGTGCCAGCAGCCAGGGCTACAACAGTCGGCCCCAGCATTTT
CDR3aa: CASSQGYNSRPQHF

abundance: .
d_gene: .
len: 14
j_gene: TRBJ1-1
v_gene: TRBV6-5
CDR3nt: TGTGCCAGCAGTCGGGGGGAAGGCGTCACTGAAGCTTTCTTT
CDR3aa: CASSRGEGVTEAFF

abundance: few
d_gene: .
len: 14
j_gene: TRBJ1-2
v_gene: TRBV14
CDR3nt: TGTGCCAGCAGGCTAACCGGGTCTAACTATGGCTACACCTTC
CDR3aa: CASRLTGSNYGYTF

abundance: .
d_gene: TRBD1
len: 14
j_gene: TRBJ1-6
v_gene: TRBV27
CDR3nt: TGTGCCAGCAGTGCCCCAGGGGGCGGTTCACCCCTCCACTTT
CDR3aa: CASSAPGGGSPLHF

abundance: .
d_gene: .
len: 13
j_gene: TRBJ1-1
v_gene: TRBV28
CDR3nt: TGTGCCAGCGTCGGGGAAGATGGCACTGAAGCTTTCTTT
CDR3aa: CASVGEDGTEAFF

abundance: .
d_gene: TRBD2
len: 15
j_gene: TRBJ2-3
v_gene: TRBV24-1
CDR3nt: TGTGCCACCAGTGATTCTGGGCGGGGGATAGATACGCAGTATTTT
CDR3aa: CATSDSGRGIDTQYF

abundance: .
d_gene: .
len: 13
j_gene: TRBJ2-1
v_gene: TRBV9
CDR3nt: TGTGCCAGCAGCGTACTAACGGACAATGAGCAGTTCTTC
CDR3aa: CASSVLTDNEQFF

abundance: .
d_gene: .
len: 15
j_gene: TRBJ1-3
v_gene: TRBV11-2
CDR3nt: TGTGCCAGCAGCTTACAGGGGACCCCTGGAAACACCATATATTTT
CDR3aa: CASSLQGTPGNTIYF

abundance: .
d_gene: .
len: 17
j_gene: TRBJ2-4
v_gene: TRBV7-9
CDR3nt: TGTGCCAGCAGCTTAAAAACGGAGGAATTAGCCAAAAACATTCAGTACTTC
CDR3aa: CASSLKTEELAKNIQYF

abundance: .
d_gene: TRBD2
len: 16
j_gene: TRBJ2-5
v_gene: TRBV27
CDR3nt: TGTGCCACCGCTCCCCGGCCCGGGAGGGCCGGTGAGACCCAGTACTTC
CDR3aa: CATAPRPGRAGETQYF

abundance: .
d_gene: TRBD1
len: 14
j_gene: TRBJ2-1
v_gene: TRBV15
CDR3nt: TGTGCCACCAGCACCAGGACAGGGGGCAATGAGCAGTTCTTC
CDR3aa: CATSTRTGGNEQFF

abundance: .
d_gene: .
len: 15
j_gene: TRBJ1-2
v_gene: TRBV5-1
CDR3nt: TGCGCCAGCAGCTTGGCCCTGGGGTTAGAGCGGGGCTACACCTTC
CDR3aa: CASSLALGLERGYTF

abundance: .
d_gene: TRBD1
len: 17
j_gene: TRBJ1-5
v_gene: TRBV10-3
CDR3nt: TGTGCCATCAGTGAGCCAAAGGGACAGTCTAGCAATCAGCCCCAGCATTTT
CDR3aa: CAISEPKGQSSNQPQHF

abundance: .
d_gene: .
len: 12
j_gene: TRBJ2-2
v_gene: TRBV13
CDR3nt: TGTGCCAGCAGCTTTACAATCGGGGAGCTGTTTTTT
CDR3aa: CASSFTIGELFF

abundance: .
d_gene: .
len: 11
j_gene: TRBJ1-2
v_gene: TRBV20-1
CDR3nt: TGCAGTGCTAGAGGTCTTGATGGCTACACCTTC
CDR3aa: CSARGLDGYTF

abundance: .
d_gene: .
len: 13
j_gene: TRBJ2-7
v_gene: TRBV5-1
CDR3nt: TGCGCCAGCAGGGAAAGGGACACCGGGGAGCAGTACTTC
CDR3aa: CASRERDTGEQYF

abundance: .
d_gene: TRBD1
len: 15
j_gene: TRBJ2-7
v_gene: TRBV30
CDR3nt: TGTGCCTGGAGCCGCTCGACAGGGGGCATTTACGAGCAGTACTTC
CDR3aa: CAWSRSTGGIYEQYF

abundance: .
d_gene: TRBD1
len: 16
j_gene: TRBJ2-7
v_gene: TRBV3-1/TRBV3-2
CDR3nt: TGTGCCAGCAGCCCGATGGGACAGCCACTACCCTACGAGCAGTACTTC
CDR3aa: CASSPMGQPLPYEQYF

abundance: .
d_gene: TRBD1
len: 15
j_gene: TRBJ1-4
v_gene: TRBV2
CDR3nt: TGTGCCAGCAACGAGGTGGGACAGGGTAATGAAAAACTGTTTTTT
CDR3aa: CASNEVGQGNEKLFF

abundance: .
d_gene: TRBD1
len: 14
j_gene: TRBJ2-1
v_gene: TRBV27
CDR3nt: TGTGCCAGCTCCGGGACAGGGGATCAAAATGAGCAGTTCTTC
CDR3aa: CASSGTGDQNEQFF

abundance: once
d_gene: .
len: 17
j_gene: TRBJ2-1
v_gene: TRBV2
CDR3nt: TGTGCCAGCAGGAAACTCGTAGCGAACACTCTACACAATGAGCAGTTCTTC
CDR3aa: CASRKLVANTLHNEQFF

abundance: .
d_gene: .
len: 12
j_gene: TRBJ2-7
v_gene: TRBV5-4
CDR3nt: TGTGCCAGCAGCTTGGACAGTACCGAGCAGTACTTC
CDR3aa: CASSLDSTEQYF

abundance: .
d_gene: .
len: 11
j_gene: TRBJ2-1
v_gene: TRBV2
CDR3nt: TGTGCCAGTAGCCGACTAGATGAGCAGTTCTTC
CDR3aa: CASSRLDEQFF

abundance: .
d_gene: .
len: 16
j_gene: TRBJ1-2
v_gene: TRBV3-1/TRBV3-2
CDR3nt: TGTGCCAGCAGCCAATCTTCTATCCAGGGATGGGATGGCTACACCTTC
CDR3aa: CASSQSSIQGWDGYTF

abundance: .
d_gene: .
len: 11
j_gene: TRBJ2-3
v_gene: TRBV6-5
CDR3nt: TGTGCCAGCAGGACGGGTGATACGCAGTATTTT
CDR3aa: CASRTGDTQYF

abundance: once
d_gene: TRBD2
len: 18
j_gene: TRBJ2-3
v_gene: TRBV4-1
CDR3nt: TGCGCCAGCAGCCAGATCGGGACTAGCGGGTTAAAGGCTAATACGCAGTATTTT
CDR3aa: CASSQIGTSGLKANTQYF

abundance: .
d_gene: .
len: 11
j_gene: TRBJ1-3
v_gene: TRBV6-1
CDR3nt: TGTGCCAGCAGTTTGGCAAACACCATATATTTT
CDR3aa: CASSLANTIYF

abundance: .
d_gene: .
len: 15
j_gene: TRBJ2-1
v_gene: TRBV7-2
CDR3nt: TGTGCCAGCAGCTTAGAATGGACACACGGGTATGAGCAGTTCTTC
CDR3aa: CASSLEWTHGYEQFF

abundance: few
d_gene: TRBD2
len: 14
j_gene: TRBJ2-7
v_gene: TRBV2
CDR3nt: TGTGCCAGCGGAGACGGGGGGAGCTCCTACGAGCAGTACTTC
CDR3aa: CASGDGGSSYEQYF

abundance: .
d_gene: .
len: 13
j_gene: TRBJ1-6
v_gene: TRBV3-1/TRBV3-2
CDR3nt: TGTGCCAGCAGCCGGGACATAAGCTCACCCCTCCACTTT
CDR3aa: CASSRDISSPLHF

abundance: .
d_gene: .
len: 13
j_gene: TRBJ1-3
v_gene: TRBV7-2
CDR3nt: TGTGTGAGTTGGGGCACCTCTGGAAACACCATATATTTT
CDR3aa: CVSWGTSGNTIYF

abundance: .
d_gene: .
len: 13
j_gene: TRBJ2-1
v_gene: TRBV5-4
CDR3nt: TGTGCCAGCAGCTTTGACAGAAACAATGAGCAGTTCTTC
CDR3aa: CASSFDRNNEQFF

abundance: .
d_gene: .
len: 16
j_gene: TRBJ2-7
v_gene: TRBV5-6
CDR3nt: TGTGCCAGCAGCTTGTTTGACAGGTCCTTCTCCTACGAGCAGTACTTC
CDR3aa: CASSLFDRSFSYEQYF

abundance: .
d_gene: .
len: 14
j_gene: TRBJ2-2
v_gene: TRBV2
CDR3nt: TGTGCCAGCAGTTTGGACAGCAACACCGGGGAGCTGTTTTTT
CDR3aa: CASSLDSNTGELFF

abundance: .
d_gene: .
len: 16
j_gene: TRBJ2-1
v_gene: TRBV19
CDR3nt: TGTGCCAGTAGTATAGAGGCCGTCGCGGGCGGGGATGAGCAGTTCTTC
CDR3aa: CASSIEAVAGGDEQFF

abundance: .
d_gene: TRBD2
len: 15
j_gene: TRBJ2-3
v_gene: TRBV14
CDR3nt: TGTGCCAGCAGCCAAGAAGGGAGGGGAGCAGATACGCAGTATTTT
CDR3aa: CASSQEGRGADTQYF

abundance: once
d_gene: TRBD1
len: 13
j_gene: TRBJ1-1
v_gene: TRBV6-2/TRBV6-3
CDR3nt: TGTGCCAGCAGTTACGGGACAGCCCCTGAAGCTTTCTTT
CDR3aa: CASSYGTAPEAFF